Following are 28 T cell receptor beta chains from one sample sequenced in a study of T cells after posttransplantation cyclophosphamide. Sequencing was performed with immunoSEQ multiplex PCR; in TCRdb, only in-frame clones are kept and a portion is missing. The sample lists more than 2,000 clones, almost 70% seen once, with 15% to 20% in the top ten. Busulfan-fludarabine conditioning, marrow transplant, and cyclophosphamide on days +3 and +4 were administered. Sequencing was performed on PBMCs, taken after allogeneic stem cell transplant with posttransplant cyclophosphamide. The receptors derive from a male patient aged 60 to 75 who received an allogeneic stem cell transplant from a related donor and was CMV-positive. Some T cells may be transferred from the graft donor.

The chain joins TRBV11-3 to TRBJ2-7, with a possible D match to TRBD1 (6 bases). CDR1 is SGHNT, CDR2 YENEEA, per germline. The CDR3 totals 18 residues. V lost 5 bases, J lost 3 bases, and 26 bases lay in between. The CDR3 protein is CASSPGPQGTSYYYEQYF. The CDR3 bases are TGTGCCAGCAGCCCGGGTCCCCAGGGGACATCATACTACTACGAGCAGTACTTC.

V and J are TRBV30 and TRBJ2-2; D is perhaps TRBD1 (6 bases). The CDR3 extends over 15 amino acids. Germline CDR1 is GTSNPN and CDR2 is SVGIG (reference sequence). With 0 bases removed from V and 5 bases from J, the gap between germline ends came to 13 bases. The CDR3 DNA reads as TGTGCCTGGAGTGTATGGCCAGGGGAAACCGGGGAGCTGTTTTTT. Translated: CAWSVWPGETGELFF.

V usage is TRBV2 and J usage is TRBJ2-3; TRBD1 might be the D (5 bases). Trimming stripped 7 bases from V and 5 bases from J, with 10 bases between. This CDR3 spans 12 amino acids. The germline CDR1 and CDR2 sequences are SNHLY and FYNNEI. The CDR3 loop reads CASTQDIDTQYF. The CDR3 nucleotides are TGTGCCAGCACCCAGGACATAGATACGCAGTATTTT. The variable domain in full, with the rest retrieved from reference TRBV2 and TRBJ2-3, is EPEVTQTPSHQVTQMGQEVILRCVPISNHLYFYWYRQILGQKVEFLVSFYNNEISEKSEIFDDQFSVERPDGSNFTLKIRSTKLEDSAMYFCASTQDIDTQYFGPGTRLTVL.

The table lists this clone with a count of one. The J gene is TRBJ2-5, the V gene TRBV7-2, with 7 bases identical to TRBD1. This CDR3 has 15 residues. Germline V gene data show CDR1 as SGHTA and CDR2 as FQGNSA. V lost 4 bases and J lost 4; bases outside the gene matches: 9. CDR3 region: CASSWISTGTETQYF. For the CDR3, the DNA is TGTGCCAGCAGCTGGATCTCGACAGGGACAGAGACCCAGTACTTC.

This clone was detected a few times. The chain recombines TRBV6-6 with TRBJ1-6; no definite D call. V gave up 7 bases and J gave up 7 bases, with 17 bases separating them. The CDR3 contains 15 residues. From germline, CDR1 is MNHNY and CDR2 SVGAGI (reference sequence). CDR3 DNA sequence: TGTGCCAGCAAAACGATCAGGTCGGGGAATTCACCCCTCCACTTT. Its protein product is CASKTIRSGNSPLHF.

The chain combines TRBV19 with TRBJ1-2; 7 bases align to TRBD1. Germline V gene lookup returns CDR1 LNHDA and CDR2 SQIVND (reference sequence). V lost 8 bases, J lost 2 bases, and 5 bases stayed unmatched. The CDR3 covers 13 residues. The CDR3 bases are TGTGCCAGTCGTCTGACAGGGAACTATGGCTACACCTTC. Protein product: CASRLTGNYGYTF.

This chain uses TRBV7-9 with TRBJ2-5; no reliable D call. The CDR3 extends over 14 amino acids. Deletions cut 3 bases from V and 5 bases from J, with 13 bases between. Germline loops: CDR1 SEHNR, CDR2 FQNEAQ (reference sequence). CDR3 DNA: TGTGCCAGCAGCTTGGGTCTAGGTGCGGAGACCCAGTACTTC. Protein product: CASSLGLGAETQYF.

This rearrangement joins TRBV7-9 to TRBJ2-3; 12 bases align to TRBD2. Trimming at V came to 4 bases and at J to 1 base, leaving 3 bases not matched to a gene. CDR3 length: 16 amino acids. CDR1 is SEHNR, CDR2 FQNEAQ, per germline (reference sequence). Here the CDR3 DNA reads TGTGCCAGCAGCTCTGGACTAGCGGGGCGCACAGATACGCAGTATTTT. This sequence encodes CASSSGLAGRTDTQYF.

CDR3 in amino acids: CASSLGGGVSYNEQFF. DNA for the CDR3: TGTGCCAGCAGCTTAGGCGGGGGGGTCTCCTACAATGAGCAGTTCTTC. The rearrangement joins TRBV7-2 to TRBJ2-1; 9 nucleotides match TRBD2. The CDR3 is 16 residues long. J was trimmed by 0 bases and V by 1 base; bases with no gene match: 1. The germline CDR1 and CDR2 sequences are SGHTA and FQGNSA.

The chain has TRBV15 and TRBJ2-7, with 7 bases aligning to TRBD2. The CDR3 extends over 15 amino acids. Germline values: CDR1 LNHNV, CDR2 YYDKDF (reference sequence). V lost 0 bases and J lost 2; bases outside the gene matches: 4. In DNA form, the CDR3 reads TGTGCCACCAGCAGAGAAAGCGGGACCACCTACGAGCAGTACTTC. This encodes CATSRESGTTYEQYF.

The genes are TRBV19 and TRBJ1-2, with D possibly TRBD1 on 5 matching bases. V lost 4 bases, J lost 4 bases, and 10 bases lay in between. The CDR3 is 13 residues long. CDR1 LNHDA and CDR2 SQIVND come from the germline V gene (reference sequence). The CDR3 DNA reads as TGTGCCAGTAGTACGGGACTCCTCTATGGCTACACCTTC. This codes for CASSTGLLYGYTF.

This clone appeared once. The rearrangement links TRBV30 to TRBJ1-1; 12 nucleotides line up with TRBD1. The length of the CDR3 is 16 residues. In germline, CDR1 is GTSNPN, CDR2 SVGIG (reference sequence). Unmatched junction bases numbered 12, after V lost 5 bases and J lost 5 bases. The CDR3 DNA reads as TGTGCCTGGCTTCCACGGGACAGGGGGCGTCGAACTGAAGCTTTCTTT. Amino acids: CAWLPRDRGRRTEAFF.

V usage is TRBV18 and J usage is TRBJ2-3; a weak D match, TRBD1 (6 bases). The V gene's germline CDR1 is KGHSH and CDR2 LQKENI. V shed 3 bases and J shed 1 base, with 11 bases lying between them. The CDR3 sequence is 15 residues long. This chain's CDR3 is CASSPRDTGTDTQYF. For the CDR3, the DNA is TGTGCCAGCTCACCCCGGGACACAGGCACAGATACGCAGTATTTT. The variable domain in full, with the rest retrieved from reference TRBV18 and TRBJ2-3, is NAGVMQNPRHLVRRRGQEARLRCSPMKGHSHVYWYRQLPEEGLKFMVYLQKENIIDESGMPKERFSAEFPKEGPSILRIQQVVRGDSAAYFCASSPRDTGTDTQYFGPGTRLTVL.

This chain joins TRBV2 and TRBJ2-1; 7 nucleotides match TRBD1. The CDR3 covers 16 residues. The ends lost 6 bases at V and 3 bases at J; junction bases unmatched: 11. CDR1 is SNHLY and CDR2 is FYNNEI in the germline V gene. CDR3 in DNA: TGTGCCAGCAGATTGAGGGACAGCTACCTCTACAATGAGCAGTTCTTC. This encodes CASRLRDSYLYNEQFF.

This clone was seen just once. The rearrangement uses TRBV5-1 and TRBJ1-1; no clear D. Deletions cut 1 base from V and 3 bases from J, with 7 bases between. CDR3 length: 13 residues. CDR1 and CDR2 from the germline V gene are SGHRS and YFSETQ. This CDR3 reads CASSLQADTEAFF. The CDR3 nucleotides are TGCGCCAGCAGCTTGCAAGCGGACACTGAAGCTTTCTTT. Filled out from reference TRBV5-1 and TRBJ1-1, the complete variable domain reads KAGVTQTPRYLIKTRGQQVTLSCSPISGHRSVSWYQQTPGQGLQFLFEYFSETQRNKGNFPGRFSGRQFSNSRSEMNVSTLELGDSALYLCASSLQADTEAFFGQGTRLTVV.

The chain joins TRBV18 to TRBJ1-5, with D maybe TRBD1 (5 bases). CDR1 and CDR2 from the germline V gene are KGHSH and LQKENI. The CDR3 length is 17 residues. Trimming left V 3 bases short and J 5 bases short, with 20 bases between. The CDR3 DNA reads TGTGCCAGCTCACCTGGAGGGACGGGATCCGGCCATCAGCCCCAGCATTTT. It codes for CASSPGGTGSGHQPQHF.

The CDR3 nucleotides are TGTGCCACCAGCAGAGGACCTCCCGGGACAGGGGGCGCGACTAATGAAAAACTGTTTTTT. Translated, it gives CATSRGPPGTGGATNEKLFF. The J gene is TRBJ1-4, the V gene TRBV15; 12 bases map to TRBD1. V lost 1 base, J lost 2 bases, and 11 bases stayed unmatched. CDR3 length: 20 amino acids. Germline lookup yields CDR1 LNHNV and CDR2 YYDKDF (reference sequence).

V is TRBV11-3 and J is TRBJ1-1; a possible D gene is TRBD1 (6 bases). This CDR3 spans 13 amino acids. From germline, CDR1 is SGHNT and CDR2 YENEEA. Trimming stripped 2 bases from V and 3 bases from J, with 7 bases between. The CDR3 region has the DNA TGTGCCAGCAGCTTATCAGGGGACACTGAAGCTTTCTTT. It translates to CASSLSGDTEAFF.

This CDR3 is CASSATGANVLTF. The CDR3 DNA reads as TGTGCCAGCAGCGCCACTGGGGCCAACGTCCTGACTTTC. The gene calls are TRBV9 and TRBJ2-6; no reliable D call. V lost 3 bases, J lost 2 bases, and 3 bases lay in between. There are 13 residues in the CDR3. Germline V gene sequence: CDR1 SGDLS, CDR2 YYNGEE.

The CDR3, as DNA: TGTGCCAGCAGCCAAGTAGGGGGAGTGTACACCTTC. As protein: CASSQVGGVYTF. This chain links TRBV14 with TRBJ1-2, with D maybe TRBD1 (6 bases). CDR1 and CDR2 from the germline V gene are SGHDN and FVKESK. V lost 1 base and J lost 11, with 11 bases in between. This CDR3 comprises 12 residues. Combining the CDR3 with reference TRBV14 and TRBJ1-2 gives the whole variable domain EAGVTQFPSHSVIEKGQTVTLRCDPISGHDNLYWYRRVMGKEIKFLLHFVKESKQDESGMPNNRFLAERTGGTYSTLKVQPAELEDSGVYFCASSQVGGVYTFGSGTRLTVV.

The chain links TRBV5-4 to TRBJ1-1; 7 bases map to TRBD1. CDR1 is SGHNT, CDR2 YYREEE, per germline (reference sequence). The CDR3 is made up of 16 amino acids. V shed 3 bases and J 0 bases; nucleotides not matched to a gene: 8. The CDR3 DNA reads TGTGCCAGCAGCTCGGGACAGCCAGCTCTGAACACTGAAGCTTTCTTT. Translating gives CASSSGQPALNTEAFF.

The chain has TRBV29-1 and TRBJ2-1; D is uncertain. Trimming pared 2 bases from V and 10 bases from J, leaving 9 bases between. In germline, CDR1 is SQVTM, CDR2 ANQGSEA. CDR3 length: 11 amino acids. The CDR3 sequence: CSVELPPEQFF. CDR3 nucleotides: TGCAGCGTTGAACTCCCCCCCGAGCAGTTCTTC.

V and J are TRBV14 and TRBJ1-5; D remains ambiguous. Per germline, CDR1 SGHDN and CDR2 FVKESK. The CDR3 has 13 amino acids. V gave up 0 bases and J gave up 2 bases, with 2 bases separating them. The DNA for the CDR3 is TGTGCCAGCAGCCAAGACGGCAATCAGCCCCAGCATTTT. Amino acid sequence: CASSQDGNQPQHF.

The chain links TRBV7-8 to TRBJ2-7, with D possibly TRBD2 on 6 matching bases. The germline V and J ends were trimmed by 2 bases and 4 bases, with 18 bases remaining between them. Germline lookup yields CDR1 SGHVS and CDR2 FQNEAQ. The length of the CDR3 is 16 residues. The CDR3 DNA sequence: TGTGCCAGCAGCTTACGCCGGGACTTTACTATATACGAGCAGTACTTC. Its protein product is CASSLRRDFTIYEQYF. The complete variable domain, with remaining parts taken from reference TRBV7-8 and TRBJ2-7, reads GAGVSQSPRYKVAKRGQDVALRCDPISGHVSLFWYQQALGQGPEFLTYFQNEAQLDKSGLPSDRFFAERPEGSVSTLKIQRTQQEDSAVYLCASSLRRDFTIYEQYFGPGTRLTVT.

This chain connects TRBV19 to TRBJ2-1; D gene uncertain. Germline V lookup: CDR1 LNHDA, CDR2 SQIVND (reference sequence). V dropped 4 bases and J dropped 2 bases, with 18 bases sitting between them. The CDR3 length is 17 residues. CDR3 loop: CASSTSMGNRPYNEQFF. The CDR3 DNA reads TGTGCCAGTAGTACATCCATGGGCAACAGACCCTACAATGAGCAGTTCTTC.

The V and J genes are TRBV5-4 and TRBJ1-2; D is possibly TRBD1 (6 bases). Germline V gene data show CDR1 as SGHNT and CDR2 as YYREEE (reference sequence). V shed 0 bases and J shed 3 bases, with 15 bases lying between them. The CDR3 totals 16 residues. CDR3 DNA sequence: TGTGCCAGCAGCTTGGCTAACGGACAGACCTACTATGGCTACACCTTC. Encoded protein: CASSLANGQTYYGYTF.

This rearrangement joins TRBV7-9 to TRBJ1-3, with TRBD1 as a possible D gene (5 bases). The V end was cut by 2 bases, the J end by 1 base, with 6 bases between. The CDR3 has 14 residues. Germline loops: CDR1 SEHNR, CDR2 FQNEAQ (reference sequence). The CDR3 here is CASSLKGSGNTIYF. CDR3 bases: TGTGCCAGCAGCTTAAAGGGGTCTGGAAACACCATATATTTT.

V and J are TRBV6-6 and TRBJ1-2, with D unclear. V was clipped by 2 bases and J by 0 bases, with 10 bases between them. The CDR3 runs to 15 residues. From germline, CDR1 is MNHNY and CDR2 SVGAGI (reference sequence). CDR3 region: CASSYPEKANYGYTF. The CDR3 nucleotides are TGTGCCAGCAGTTACCCAGAAAAAGCTAACTATGGCTACACCTTC.